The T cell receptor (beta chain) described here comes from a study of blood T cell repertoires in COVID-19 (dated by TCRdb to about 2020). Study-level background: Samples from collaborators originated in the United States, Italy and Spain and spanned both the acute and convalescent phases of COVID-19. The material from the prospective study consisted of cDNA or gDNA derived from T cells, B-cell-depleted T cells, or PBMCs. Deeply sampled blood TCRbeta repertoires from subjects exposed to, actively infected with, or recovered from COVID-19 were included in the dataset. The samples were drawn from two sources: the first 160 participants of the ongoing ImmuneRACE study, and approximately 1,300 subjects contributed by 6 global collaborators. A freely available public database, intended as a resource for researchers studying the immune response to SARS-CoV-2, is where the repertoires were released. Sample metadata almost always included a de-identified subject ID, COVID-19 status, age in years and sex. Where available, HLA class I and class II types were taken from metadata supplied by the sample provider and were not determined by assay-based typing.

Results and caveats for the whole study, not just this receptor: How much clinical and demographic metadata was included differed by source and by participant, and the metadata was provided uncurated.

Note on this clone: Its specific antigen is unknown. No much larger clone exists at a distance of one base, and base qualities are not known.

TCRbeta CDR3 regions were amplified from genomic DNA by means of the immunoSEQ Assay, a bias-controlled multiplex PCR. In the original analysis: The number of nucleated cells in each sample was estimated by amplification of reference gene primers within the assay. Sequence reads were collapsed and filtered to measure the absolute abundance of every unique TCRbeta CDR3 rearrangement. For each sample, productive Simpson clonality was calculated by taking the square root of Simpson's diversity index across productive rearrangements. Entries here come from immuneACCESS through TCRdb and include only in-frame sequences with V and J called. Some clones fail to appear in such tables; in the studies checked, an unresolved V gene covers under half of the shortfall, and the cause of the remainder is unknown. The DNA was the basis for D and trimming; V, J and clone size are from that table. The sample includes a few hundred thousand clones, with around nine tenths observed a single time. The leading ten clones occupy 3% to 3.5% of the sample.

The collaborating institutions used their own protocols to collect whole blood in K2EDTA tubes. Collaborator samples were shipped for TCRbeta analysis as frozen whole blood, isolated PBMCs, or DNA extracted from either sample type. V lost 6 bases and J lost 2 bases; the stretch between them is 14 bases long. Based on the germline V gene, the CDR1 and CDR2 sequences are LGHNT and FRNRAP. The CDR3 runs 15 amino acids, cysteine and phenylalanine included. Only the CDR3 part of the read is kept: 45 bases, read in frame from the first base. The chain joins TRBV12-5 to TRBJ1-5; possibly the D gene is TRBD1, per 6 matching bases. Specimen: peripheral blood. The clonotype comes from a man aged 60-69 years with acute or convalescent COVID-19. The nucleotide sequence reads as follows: TGTGCTAGTGGCCCAACAGGGCAGGGCAATCAGCCCCAGCATTTT. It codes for CASGPTGQGNQPQHF.